These 11 T cell receptor beta chains were sequenced from one sample in a study of CD8+ T cells in alopecia areata. Investigators isolated RNA and reverse transcribed it into cDNA to act as the sequencing template. Data came from immunoSEQ multiplex PCR; TCRdb stores just in-frame clones and leaves some out. The data contain over 150,000 clones, roughly 50% of them singletons. Sequenced sample: CD8+ T cells sorted from blood. Receptor source: a human donor in good health.

This clone showed up just a few times. V gene TRBV6-6 combines with J gene TRBJ2-1, with 8 bases aligning to TRBD1. The CDR3 contains 13 residues. Germline V gene data show CDR1 as MNHNY and CDR2 as SVGAGI (reference sequence). V lost 4 bases and J lost 6; bases outside the gene matches: 2. As DNA, the CDR3 is TGTGCCAGCAGTTGGACAGGGACCAATGAGCAGTTCTTC. This gives the protein CASSWTGTNEQFF.

This clone was detected only a few times. This chain links TRBV11-2 with TRBJ2-5; D possibly corresponds to TRBD2 (6 bases). CDR3 size: 14 residues. Germline CDR1 is SGHAT and CDR2 is FQNNGV. V dropped 4 bases and J dropped 5 bases, with 14 bases sitting between them. The CDR3 DNA reads as TGTGCCAGCAGCTCTTTTTCTGGAGGGGAGACCCAGTACTTC. This codes for CASSSFSGGETQYF.

V is TRBV29-1 and J is TRBJ1-2; D is perhaps TRBD1 (6 bases). Germline-derived CDR1 and CDR2 are SQVTM and ANQGSEA. Trimming stripped 0 bases from V and 8 bases from J, with 19 bases between. CDR3 length: 15 amino acids. The CDR3 DNA is TGCAGCGTTGAAGAAACAGGGCCCCAACCTATCGGCTACACCTTC. It yields the protein CSVEETGPQPIGYTF.

V usage is TRBV30 and J usage is TRBJ1-3, with D possibly matching TRBD1 (6 bases). Germline CDR1 GTSNPN, CDR2 SVGIG (reference sequence). V was clipped by 2 bases and J by 9 bases, with 11 bases between them. The CDR3 length is 12 residues. The CDR3 reads CAWSPGAGTIYF. In nucleotides, the CDR3 is TGTGCCTGGAGTCCAGGGGCCGGCACCATATATTTT. Complete variable domain (other parts from reference TRBV30 and TRBJ1-3): SQTIHQWPATLVQPVGSPLSLECTVEGTSNPNLYWYRQAAGRGLQLLFYSVGIGQISSEVPQNLSASRPQDRQFILSSKKLLLSDSGFYLCAWSPGAGTIYFGEGSWLTVV.

This clone was recorded a few times. CDR3 in DNA: TGTGCCAGCAGCATCCCCCGGGACAGGGGGACCCAGTACTTC. It translates to CASSIPRDRGTQYF. The chain combines TRBV7-9 with TRBJ2-5; 10 nucleotides match TRBD1. The CDR3 loop spans 14 amino acids. The trim removed 5 bases at V and 7 bases at J, leaving 7 bases unmatched. From germline, CDR1 is SEHNR and CDR2 FQNEAQ (reference sequence).

The genes are TRBV9 and TRBJ2-7, with D possibly matching TRBD1 (6 bases). The CDR3 is 12 residues long. The V end was cut by 4 bases, the J end by 7 bases, with 12 bases between. Germline loops: CDR1 SGDLS, CDR2 YYNGEE. The CDR3 reads CASSPKGGEQYF. Written as DNA, the CDR3 is TGTGCCAGCAGCCCGAAAGGGGGTGAGCAGTACTTC.

There are a few counts of this clone. J is TRBJ1-5 and V is TRBV27, with TRBD1 matching 8 bases. Looked up from germline, CDR1 is MNHEY and CDR2 is SMNVEV (reference sequence). The CDR3 contains 15 residues. With V trimmed by 5 bases and J by 2 bases, 5 bases remained unmatched. The CDR3, as DNA: TGTGCCAGCAGTCCGGACAGGGTTGGCAATCAGCCCCAGCATTTT. Protein product: CASSPDRVGNQPQHF.

The chain is built from TRBV7-6 and TRBJ2-5; 8 nucleotides align to TRBD1. The V gene end was trimmed by 5 bases and the J gene end by 5 bases; junction bases not matched to a gene: 7. This CDR3 is 14 amino acids long. Germline V CDR1 and CDR2: SGHVS, FNYEAQ. The CDR3 DNA sequence: TGTGCCAGCAGCAACGGACAGGGACGGGAGACCCAGTACTTC. This encodes CASSNGQGRETQYF.

V is TRBV6-1 and J is TRBJ2-2, with D uncertain. The CDR3 is 16 amino acids. Germline assignment: CDR1 MNHNS and CDR2 SASEGT. The ends were cut back, 0 bases at V and 2 bases at J, with 10 bases in the middle. For the CDR3, the DNA is TGTGCCAGCAGTGAAGCGAGCAGGACCAACACCGGGGAGCTGTTTTTT. Its translation is CASSEASRTNTGELFF.

The genes are TRBV29-1 and TRBJ2-7, with 10 nucleotides matching TRBD2. Germline trimming cut 6 bases from V and 1 base from J; bases unmatched to any gene: 6. Per germline, CDR1 SQVTM and CDR2 ANQGSEA. This CDR3 has 14 amino acids. CDR3 DNA sequence: TGCAGCGTCGAACTAGCGGGGCAATCCTACGAGCAGTACTTC. Translated, it gives CSVELAGQSYEQYF.

This chain uses TRBV7-2 with TRBJ2-7, with 10 positions matching TRBD2. V lost 5 bases to trimming and J lost 3 bases; unmatched junction nucleotides: 7. The length of the CDR3 is 15 residues. The germline CDR1 and CDR2 sequences are SGHTA and FQGNSA. The CDR3 sequence is CASSPAQRGGYEQYF. CDR3 nucleotides: TGTGCCAGCAGCCCCGCCCAGCGGGGGGGCTACGAGCAGTACTTC.